The 13 T cell receptor beta chains presented below share a single source sample, sequenced in a study of beta chain features in type 1 diabetes. Expressed TCRB transcripts got sequenced, as all isolated RNA was reverse transcribed. Measured with immunoSEQ multiplex PCR; TCRdb has only the in-frame clones, and not every one. The data show about 320,000 clones, about 14% seen once. Sequencing was carried out using central memory CD4+ T cells from blood. Source of these receptors: a man between 25 and 39 years old in good health.

The rearrangement links TRBV7-6 to TRBJ2-7; TRBD1 is a possible D gene (5 bases). Germline V gene sequence: CDR1 SGHVS, CDR2 FNYEAQ. Deletions cut 2 bases from V and 0 bases from J, with 17 bases between. This CDR3 has 17 amino acids. The CDR3: CASSLLSWGPNSYEQYF. In DNA form, the CDR3 reads TGTGCCAGCAGCTTACTTTCTTGGGGCCCGAACTCCTACGAGCAGTACTTC.

This rearrangement joins TRBV6-5 to TRBJ1-4; 8 positions agree with TRBD1. V lost 6 bases and J lost 8; bases outside the gene matches: 8. This CDR3 contains 14 residues. CDR1 and CDR2 from the germline V gene are MNHEY and SVGAGI. Here the CDR3 reads CASSWDRKGEKLFF. The DNA of the CDR3 is TGTGCCAGCAGCTGGGACAGGAAAGGGGAAAAACTGTTTTTT.

The chain has TRBV29-1 and TRBJ1-1; D gene uncertain. The germline CDR1 and CDR2 sequences are SQVTM and ANQGSEA. V was pared by 4 bases and J by 2 bases, with 8 bases between. The CDR3 is 12 residues long. The CDR3: CSVAYQNTEAFF. CDR3 coding DNA: TGCAGCGTTGCGTATCAAAACACTGAAGCTTTCTTT.

This rearrangement joins TRBV4-2 to TRBJ1-2; the D is unclear. CDR3 length: 16 amino acids. The germline V gene encodes CDR1 LGHNA and CDR2 YNFKEQ. Deletions cut 1 base from V and 4 bases from J, with 16 bases between. The CDR3 here is CASSQAGGQASYGYTF. The CDR3 DNA sequence: TGTGCCAGCAGCCAAGCTGGCGGGCAGGCTTCCTATGGCTACACCTTC.

The gene calls are TRBV7-9 and TRBJ2-7; maybe TRBD2 (6 bases). This CDR3 has 13 amino acids. Germline V gene sequence: CDR1 SEHNR, CDR2 FQNEAQ (reference sequence). V was shortened by 5 bases and J by 5 bases, with 13 bases between the two germline ends. Here the CDR3 DNA reads TGTGCCAGCAGCACGGGACTTGCGGACGAGCAGTACGTC. It yields the protein CASSTGLADEQYV.

This clone showed up just a few times. The J gene is TRBJ2-1, the V gene TRBV2, with D possibly being TRBD1 or TRBD2 (5 bases each). Trimming left V 2 bases short and J 3 bases short, with 14 bases between. The germline V gene encodes CDR1 SNHLY and CDR2 FYNNEI. CDR3 length equals 16 residues. The CDR3 DNA follows: TGTGCCAGCAGTGAATTCAGCGGAGACAGCTACAATGAGCAGTTCTTC. Encoded protein: CASSEFSGDSYNEQFF.

CDR3: CASSPRWTGGASGYTF. The CDR3 nucleotides are TGTGCCAGCAGCCCCAGATGGACAGGGGGCGCGAGTGGCTACACCTTC. This rearrangement joins TRBV27 to TRBJ1-2; 11 bases map to TRBD1. Germline loops: CDR1 MNHEY, CDR2 SMNVEV (reference sequence). With V trimmed by 6 bases and J by 7 bases, 13 bases remained unmatched. There are 16 residues in the CDR3.

The rearrangement joins TRBV5-6 to TRBJ1-2; 9 bases agree with TRBD1. V dropped 3 bases and J dropped 5; count of bases not matched to a gene: 5. The CDR3 runs 14 residues. CDR1 SGHDT and CDR2 YYEEEE come from the germline V gene. The CDR3 region has the DNA TGTGCCAGCAGCTCACCGGGACAGGGATATGGCTACACCTTC. It specifies CASSSPGQGYGYTF.

Details on this clone: This may arise from a read error, as a much more abundant clone is one base away. This rearrangement joins TRBV7-7 to TRBJ1-4; 8 bases match TRBD1. The CDR3 loop spans 13 amino acids. Germline-derived CDR1 and CDR2 are SSHAT and FNYEAQ (reference sequence). The trim removed 5 bases at V and 7 bases at J, leaving 3 bases unmatched. Here the CDR3 reads CASSRGQGEKLFF. For the CDR3, the DNA is TGTGCCAGCAGCCGAGGACAGGGTGAAAAACTGTTTTTT. Using reference TRBV7-7 and TRBJ1-4 for the parts outside the CDR3, the full variable domain is GAGVSQSPRYKVTKRGQDVTLRCDPISSHATLYWYQQALGQGPEFLTYFNYEAQPDKSGLPSDRFSAERPEGSISTLTIQRTEQRDSAMYRCASSRGQGEKLFFGSGTQLSVL.

The V and J genes are TRBV6-5 and TRBJ1-1; D is ambiguous. The CDR3 has 13 amino acids. V was cut by 4 bases and J by 3 bases, with 9 bases left in between. Germline loops: CDR1 MNHEY, CDR2 SVGAGI. Here the CDR3 reads CASSSVGYTEAFF. The CDR3 DNA reads as TGTGCCAGCAGTTCAGTTGGATACACTGAAGCTTTCTTT.

This clone was seen a handful of times. V and J are TRBV7-9 and TRBJ2-5; 7 bases are shared with TRBD2. The CDR3 is 15 residues long. The V and J ends lost 4 bases and 4 bases, in that order; junction bases with no gene match: 9. Germline V gene lookup returns CDR1 SEHNR and CDR2 FQNEAQ (reference sequence). The CDR3 region is CASSSQRGRGETQYF. As DNA, the CDR3 is TGTGCCAGCAGCTCTCAGCGGGGAAGGGGAGAGACCCAGTACTTC. The variable domain in full, with the rest retrieved from reference TRBV7-9 and TRBJ2-5, is DTGVSQNPRHKITKRGQNVTFRCDPISEHNRLYWYRQTLGQGPEFLTYFQNEAQLEKSRLLSDRFSAERPKGSFSTLEIQRTEQGDSAMYLCASSSQRGRGETQYFGPGTRLLVL.

The chain recombines TRBV7-9 with TRBJ2-1; perhaps TRBD2 as D (6 bases). Germline V gene data show CDR1 as SEHNR and CDR2 as FQNEAQ (reference sequence). V lost 1 base, J lost 6 bases, and 16 bases lay in between. CDR3 length: 16 residues. In nucleotides, the CDR3 is TGTGCCAGCAGCTTAGAGACTAGGATAGTCCCCAATGAGCAGTTCTTC. Amino acid sequence: CASSLETRIVPNEQFF.

The genes are TRBV11-2 and TRBJ2-3; the D is unclear. The CDR3 is 12 amino acids. Trimming left V 5 bases short and J 6 bases short, with 9 bases between. Germline CDR1 SGHAT, CDR2 FQNNGV. CDR3 region: CASSPGWDTQYF. DNA for the CDR3: TGTGCCAGCAGCCCCGGGTGGGATACGCAGTATTTT.